This T cell receptor beta chain derives from a study of blood T cell repertoires in COVID-19. Per the study methods: Amplification of reference gene primers was used by the study to estimate nucleated cell counts. Using immunoSEQ multiplex PCR, the repertoire was profiled, and TCRdb retains in-frame clones only, with some absent. V and J calls and clone size come straight from that table; D and trimming were deduced from the DNA. The sample lists roughly 340,000 clones, more than 75% occurring once. The sequence derives from a woman aged 18-29 years who had recovered from COVID-19. Sequences were obtained from peripheral blood.

DNA for the CDR3: TGTGCCAGCAGTTACTCGGGGGCAGGGGGAAACACCATATATTTT. Encoded protein: CASSYSGAGGNTIYF. The chain links TRBV6-5 to TRBJ1-3; TRBD1 is a possible D gene (6 bases). The CDR3 runs 15 residues. The ends were cut back, 0 bases at V and 4 bases at J, with 10 bases in the middle. The germline V gene encodes CDR1 MNHEY and CDR2 SVGAGI.